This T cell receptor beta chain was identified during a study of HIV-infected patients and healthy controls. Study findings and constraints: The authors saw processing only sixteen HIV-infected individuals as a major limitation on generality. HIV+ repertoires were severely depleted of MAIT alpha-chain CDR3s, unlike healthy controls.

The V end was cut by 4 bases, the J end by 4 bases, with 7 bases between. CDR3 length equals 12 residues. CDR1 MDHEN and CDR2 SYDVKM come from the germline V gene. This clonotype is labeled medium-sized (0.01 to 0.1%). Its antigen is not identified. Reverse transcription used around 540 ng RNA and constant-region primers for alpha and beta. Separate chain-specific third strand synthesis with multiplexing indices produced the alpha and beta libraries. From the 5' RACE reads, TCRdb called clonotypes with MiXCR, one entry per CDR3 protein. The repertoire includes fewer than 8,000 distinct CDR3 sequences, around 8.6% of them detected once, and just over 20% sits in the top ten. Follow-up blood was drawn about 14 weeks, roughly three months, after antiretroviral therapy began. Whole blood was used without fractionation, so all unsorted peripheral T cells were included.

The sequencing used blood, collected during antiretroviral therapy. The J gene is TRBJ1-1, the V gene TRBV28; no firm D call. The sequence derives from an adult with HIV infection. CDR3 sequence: CASSSQITEAFF. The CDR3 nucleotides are TGTGCCAGCAGTTCTCAGATCACTGAAGCTTTCTTT.